The 20 T cell receptor beta chains below all came from one sample that was sequenced in a study of blood T cell repertoires in COVID-19. TCRdb keeps only in-frame clones here, not all; method: immunoSEQ multiplex PCR. Of 200,000 to 250,000 clones in the sample, around 80% were seen once. Sequenced material: PBMCs or T cells enriched from blood (not recorded which). The receptors shown here come from a man in his fifties or sixties who had recovered from COVID-19.

V and J are TRBV18 and TRBJ1-1; D remains ambiguous. Trimming stripped 4 bases from V and 3 bases from J, with 9 bases between. Germline V lookup: CDR1 KGHSH, CDR2 LQKENI. The CDR3 loop spans 13 amino acids. CDR3 nucleotide sequence: TGTGCCAGCTCACGATCAATAGACACTGAAGCTTTCTTT. Encoded protein: CASSRSIDTEAFF.

This chain joins TRBV11-2 and TRBJ1-6; TRBD1 agrees at 9 bases. The CDR3 covers 14 residues. The germline V gene has CDR1 SGHAT and CDR2 FQNNGV. J lost 7 bases, V lost 5 bases, and 3 bases had no gene match. The CDR3 DNA is TGTGCCAGCAGCCTTGGGACAGGGAATTCACCCCTCCACTTT. Protein sequence: CASSLGTGNSPLHF.

The gene calls are TRBV6-2 or TRBV6-3 and TRBJ2-3, with D unresolved. Deletions cut 6 bases from V and 8 bases from J, with 12 bases between. This CDR3 spans 12 amino acids. Germline CDR1 MNHEY, CDR2 SVGEGT. CDR3 sequence: CASSKEFGTQYF. As DNA, the CDR3 is TGTGCCAGCAGCAAAGAGTTCGGTACGCAGTATTTT.

The chain uses TRBV7-9 and TRBJ1-2; D perhaps matches TRBD1 (6 bases). The V and J ends lost 5 bases and 5 bases respectively, with 12 bases between them. The CDR3 has 13 amino acids. Germline V gene data show CDR1 as SEHNR and CDR2 as FQNEAQ (reference sequence). CDR3 sequence reads: CASSARGEYGYTF. In nucleotides, the CDR3 is TGTGCCAGCAGCGCCAGGGGCGAATATGGCTACACCTTC.

The chain is built from TRBV9 and TRBJ1-1; TRBD1 might be the D (6 bases). Looked up from germline, CDR1 is SGDLS and CDR2 is YYNGEE. V lost 6 bases, J lost 4 bases, and 16 bases lay in between. CDR3 size: 14 residues. The CDR3 nucleotides are TGTGCCAGCACCCTCCTGACAGGAGGCACTGAAGCTTTCTTT. It is translated as CASTLLTGGTEAFF.

The chain carries TRBV6-5 and TRBJ1-2, with D perhaps matching TRBD1 (6 bases). Deletions cut 7 bases from V and 2 bases from J, with 14 bases between. The CDR3 has 14 amino acids. Per germline, CDR1 MNHEY and CDR2 SVGAGI. The CDR3 protein is CASKGGGRNYGYTF. The CDR3 DNA follows: TGTGCCAGCAAAGGGGGGGGACGAAACTATGGCTACACCTTC.

This clone has a handful of counts. The chain recombines TRBV2 with TRBJ1-5; D gene ambiguous. Trimming cost V 2 bases and J 3 bases, with 8 bases left between them. Germline V CDR1 and CDR2: SNHLY, FYNNEI. The CDR3 has 14 amino acids. DNA of the CDR3: TGTGCCAGCAGTGAATTCCTAGCCAATCAGCCCCAGCATTTT. Translating it yields CASSEFLANQPQHF.

This sequence joins TRBV28 and TRBJ1-6, with D unresolved. The CDR3 sequence is 13 residues long. Germline assignment: CDR1 MDHEN and CDR2 SYDVKM. The ends were cut back, 6 bases at V and 6 bases at J, with 9 bases in the middle. The CDR3 region has the DNA TGTGCCAGCAGAGAGGTTCTTAATTCACCCCTCCACTTT. Translated, it gives CASREVLNSPLHF.

Only a few counts were recorded for this clone. CDR3 nucleotides: TGCAGCGTTGTAGCGGTAATGGATACGCAGTATTTT. It specifies CSVVAVMDTQYF. The chain has TRBV29-1 and TRBJ2-3; possible D gene TRBD2, 6 bases. Trimming pared 4 bases from V and 6 bases from J, leaving 11 bases between. This CDR3 has 12 residues. The germline V gene has CDR1 SQVTM and CDR2 ANQGSEA.

The chain combines TRBV5-1 with TRBJ2-1; TRBD2 aligns across 15 bases. V shed 4 bases and J 5 bases; nucleotides not matched to a gene: 4. The CDR3 runs 16 residues. The V gene's germline CDR1 is SGHRS and CDR2 YFSETQ. CDR3 region: CASSIGLAGGNNEQFF. The CDR3 coding sequence is TGCGCCAGCAGCATCGGACTAGCGGGGGGGAACAATGAGCAGTTCTTC.

V usage is TRBV7-9 and J usage is TRBJ2-3; possibly TRBD2 for D (7 bases). The CDR3 extends over 16 amino acids. Trimming took off 1 base at V and 1 base at J, with 12 bases between the two ends. CDR1 and CDR2 from the germline V gene are SEHNR and FQNEAQ (reference sequence). CDR3 sequence (DNA): TGTGCCAGCAGCTTAGGGGGGGGCGAAGGCACAGATACGCAGTATTTT. Amino acids: CASSLGGGEGTDTQYF.

The J gene is TRBJ2-1, the V gene TRBV29-1, with a tentative D call TRBD1 (5 bases). Trimming removed 7 bases at V and 8 bases at J, with 9 bases between. Germline assignment: CDR1 SQVTM and CDR2 ANQGSEA. The CDR3 has 10 amino acids. The CDR3 protein is CSGRVDEQFF. The CDR3 nucleotides read TGCAGCGGCAGGGTAGATGAGCAGTTCTTC.

The chain uses TRBV11-2 and TRBJ1-1; no clear D gene. This CDR3 contains 16 residues. V was trimmed by 1 base and J by 3 bases, leaving 15 bases between them. Germline loops: CDR1 SGHAT, CDR2 FQNNGV. CDR3 sequence reads: CASSLGRGWGDTEAFF. The CDR3 region has the DNA TGTGCCAGCAGCTTAGGACGGGGATGGGGAGACACTGAAGCTTTCTTT.

The chain combines TRBV11-2 with TRBJ1-3, with D possibly TRBD1 on 6 matching bases. This CDR3 is built from 16 residues. Per the germline V gene, CDR1 is SGHAT and CDR2 is FQNNGV. V lost 2 bases and J lost 2, with 13 bases in between. Here the CDR3 reads CASSLQQGLTGNTIYF. The DNA of the CDR3 is TGTGCCAGCAGCTTACAACAGGGATTGACTGGAAACACCATATATTTT.

The V and J genes are TRBV7-3 and TRBJ2-1; D perhaps matches TRBD2 (6 bases). Germline V gives CDR1 SGHTA, CDR2 FQGTGA. This CDR3 contains 14 residues. Trimming cost V 5 bases and J 5 bases, with 13 bases left between them. The CDR3 sequence: CASSPTGTHNEQFF. The DNA for the CDR3 is TGTGCCAGCAGCCCAACCGGGACTCACAATGAGCAGTTCTTC.

This clone showed up just once. The V gene is TRBV19, the J gene TRBJ1-2; no firm D call. Germline V CDR1 and CDR2: LNHDA, SQIVND (reference sequence). V lost 3 bases and J lost 7, with 12 bases in between. There are 13 residues in the CDR3. The DNA of the CDR3 is TGTGCCAGTAGTATTACGGACGGGGTTGGCTACACCTTC. Residues: CASSITDGVGYTF.

This chain's CDR3 is CASSELSYNSPLHF. The DNA of the CDR3 is TGTGCCAGCAGTGAACTCTCCTATAATTCACCCCTCCACTTT. This chain joins TRBV2 and TRBJ1-6; D remains ambiguous. This CDR3 is 14 amino acids long. The germline CDR1 and CDR2 sequences are SNHLY and FYNNEI. Trimming pared 2 bases from V and 0 bases from J, leaving 2 bases between.

The chain has TRBV9 and TRBJ1-2; D unresolved. CDR3 length equals 17 residues. Between the trimmed V and J ends, which lost 4 bases and 5 bases, there was a span of 24 bases. From germline, CDR1 is SGDLS and CDR2 YYNGEE. CDR3 sequence (DNA): TGTGCCAGCAGCTCCATTCCCGTGGACTACGAATCATATGGCTACACCTTC. Encoded protein: CASSSIPVDYESYGYTF.

V is TRBV18 and J is TRBJ2-2; 10 bases align to TRBD2. Trimming removed 5 bases from V and 0 bases from J; junction bases left unmatched: 3. The CDR3 is 16 amino acids. CDR1 KGHSH and CDR2 LQKENI come from the germline V gene. CDR3 sequence reads: CASSKGLASNTGELFF. The CDR3 nucleotides are TGTGCCAGCTCAAAGGGACTAGCGTCGAACACCGGGGAGCTGTTTTTT.

V is TRBV9 and J is TRBJ2-3; TRBD2 matches at 13 bases. CDR1 is SGDLS and CDR2 is YYNGEE in the germline V gene. V lost 4 bases, J lost 4 bases, and 12 bases stayed unmatched. CDR3 length equals 18 residues. The CDR3 loop is CASSPPLAGGPLADTQYF. The CDR3 region has the DNA TGTGCCAGCAGCCCACCACTAGCGGGGGGGCCTCTGGCAGATACGCAGTATTTT.